A single sample is the source of the 9 T cell receptor beta chains below, sequenced in a study of cytomegalovirus exposure and HLA in healthy donors. Use of 60 Vbeta and 13 Jbeta primers characterized the PCR. Profiled with immunoSEQ multiplex PCR; TCRdb holds only in-frame clones, not every one. The repertoire holds over 100,000 clones, with around three quarters as singletons. Sequencing was performed on PBMCs. These TCRs come from a human donor in good health.

The rearrangement joins TRBV4-2 to TRBJ2-4, with D hard to call. The ends were cut back, 4 bases at V and 7 bases at J, with 14 bases in the middle. CDR3 length: 14 residues. Per germline, CDR1 LGHNA and CDR2 YNFKEQ. For the CDR3, the DNA is TGTGCCAGCAGCCCGAGAGGCCTTGAGAACATTCAGTACTTC. Translation gives CASSPRGLENIQYF.

The chain has TRBV27 and TRBJ1-6; 8 bases match TRBD1. Germline lookup yields CDR1 MNHEY and CDR2 SMNVEV (reference sequence). CDR3 length: 14 residues. With V trimmed by 8 bases and J by 13 bases, 13 bases remained unmatched. The CDR3 reads CASAQGASTRPLHF. CDR3 nucleotides: TGTGCCAGCGCCCAGGGGGCTTCCACCCGGCCCCTCCACTTT.

The CDR3 spells CASSFGTTRTDTQYF. CDR3 nucleotides: TGTGCCAGCAGCTTCGGGACTACCCGCACAGATACGCAGTATTTT. V gene TRBV5-4 combines with J gene TRBJ2-3, with 7 bases fitting TRBD2. J was trimmed by 1 base and V by 2 bases; bases with no gene match: 4. CDR1 is SGHNT, CDR2 YYREEE, per germline (reference sequence). There are 15 residues in the CDR3.

The chain is built from TRBV15 and TRBJ1-1, with TRBD1 identical over 7 bases. After removal of 0 bases from V and 1 base from J, the junction contained 2 bases not matched to a gene. Germline V gives CDR1 LNHNV, CDR2 YYDKDF (reference sequence). This CDR3 has 15 amino acids. The DNA for the CDR3 is TGTGCCACCAGCAGAGATGGACAGGAGAACACTGAAGCTTTCTTT. Its protein product is CATSRDGQENTEAFF. Looking up the rest from reference TRBV15 and TRBJ1-1 gives the full variable domain: DAMVIQNPRYQVTQFGKPVTLSCSQTLNHNVMYWYQQKSSQAPKLLFHYYDKDFNNEADTPDNFQSRRPNTSFCFLDIRSPGLGDTAMYLCATSRDGQENTEAFFGQGTRLTVV.

This clone was detected only a few times. The chain employs TRBV9 and TRBJ1-1, with D possibly TRBD1 on 6 matching bases. This CDR3 has 17 residues. V gave up 3 bases and J gave up 0 bases, with 18 bases separating them. Germline V gene sequence: CDR1 SGDLS, CDR2 YYNGEE. The CDR3 here is CASSEGGGKALNTEAFF. In nucleotides, the CDR3 is TGTGCCAGCAGCGAGGGGGGGGGAAAAGCACTGAACACTGAAGCTTTCTTT.

The chain carries TRBV7-2 and TRBJ1-1, with D possibly TRBD1 on 5 matching bases. Germline loops: CDR1 SGHTA, CDR2 FQGNSA. The CDR3 extends over 15 amino acids. V shed 5 bases and J shed 2 bases, with 15 bases lying between them. CDR3 nucleotides: TGTGCCAGCAGCCCAGGGTACAGAGCTAACACTGAAGCTTTCTTT. Translated: CASSPGYRANTEAFF.

The chain combines TRBV7-2 with TRBJ2-7, with a tentative D call TRBD1 (5 bases). Per the germline V gene, CDR1 is SGHTA and CDR2 is FQGNSA. CDR3 length: 15 residues. V was clipped by 2 bases and J by 5 bases, with 16 bases between them. CDR3 bases: TGTGCCAGCAGCTTAATGAATCAGGGTCCCCACGAGCAGTACTTC. Its protein is CASSLMNQGPHEQYF. The whole variable domain, filled in from reference TRBV7-2 and TRBJ2-7, reads GAGVSQSPSNKVTEKGKDVELRCDPISGHTALYWYRQSLGQGLEFLIYFQGNSAPDKSGLPSDRFSAERTGGSVSTLTIQRTQQEDSAVYLCASSLMNQGPHEQYFGPGTRLTVT.

This clone appeared a single time. The DNA for the CDR3 is TGTGCCAGCAGCTTAGATCCCCAGGGGGGTTCGAAAAAGTTCTTC. It specifies CASSLDPQGGSKKFF. V and J are TRBV11-2 and TRBJ2-1; a possible D gene is TRBD1 (7 bases). The CDR3 consists of 15 residues. Germline-derived CDR1 and CDR2 are SGHAT and FQNNGV. V lost 0 bases, J lost 14 bases, and 20 bases lay in between.

In its sample, this clone was seen a few times. Mismatch with germline at one junction end may stem from a read error. This sequence joins TRBV28 and TRBJ1-3, with D unresolved. This CDR3 comprises 11 residues. Per the germline V gene, CDR1 is MDHEN and CDR2 is SYDVKM. This chain's CDR3 is CASGFRGTIYF. The CDR3 DNA follows: TGTGCCAGCGGTTTTCGAGGCACCATATATTTT.